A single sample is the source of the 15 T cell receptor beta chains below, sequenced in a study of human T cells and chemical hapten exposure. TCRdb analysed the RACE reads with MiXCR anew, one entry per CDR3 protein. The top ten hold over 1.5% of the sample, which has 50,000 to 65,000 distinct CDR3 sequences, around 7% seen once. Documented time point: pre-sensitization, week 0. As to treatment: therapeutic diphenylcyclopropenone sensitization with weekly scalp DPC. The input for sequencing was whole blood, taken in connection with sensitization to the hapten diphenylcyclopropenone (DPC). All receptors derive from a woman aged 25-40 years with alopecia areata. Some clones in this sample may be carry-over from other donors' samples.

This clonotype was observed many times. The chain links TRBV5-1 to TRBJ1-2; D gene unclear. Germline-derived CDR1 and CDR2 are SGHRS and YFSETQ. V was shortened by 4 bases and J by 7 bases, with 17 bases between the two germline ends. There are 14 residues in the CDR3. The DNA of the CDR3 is TGCGCCAGCAGCCCTGACACCCCCGTGGGTGGCTACACCTTC. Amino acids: CASSPDTPVGGYTF. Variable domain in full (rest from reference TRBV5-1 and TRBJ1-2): KAGVTQTPRYLIKTRGQQVTLSCSPISGHRSVSWYQQTPGQGLQFLFEYFSETQRNKGNFPGRFSGRQFSNSRSEMNVSTLELGDSALYLCASSPDTPVGGYTFGSGTRLTVV.

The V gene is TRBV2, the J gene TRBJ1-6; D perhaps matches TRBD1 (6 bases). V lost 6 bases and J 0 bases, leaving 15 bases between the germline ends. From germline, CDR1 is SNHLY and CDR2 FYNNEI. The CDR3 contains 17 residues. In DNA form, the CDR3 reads TGTGCCAGCAGCCGATCCACAGGGAGCTCCTATAATTCACCCCTCCACTTT. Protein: CASSRSTGSSYNSPLHF.

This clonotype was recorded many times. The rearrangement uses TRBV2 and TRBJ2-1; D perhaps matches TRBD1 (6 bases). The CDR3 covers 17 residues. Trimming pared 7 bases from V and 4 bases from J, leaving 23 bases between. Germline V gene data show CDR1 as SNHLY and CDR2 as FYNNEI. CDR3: CASKGPSGTPPYNEQFF. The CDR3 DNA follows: TGTGCCAGCAAGGGGCCCTCCGGGACACCACCTTACAATGAGCAGTTCTTC.

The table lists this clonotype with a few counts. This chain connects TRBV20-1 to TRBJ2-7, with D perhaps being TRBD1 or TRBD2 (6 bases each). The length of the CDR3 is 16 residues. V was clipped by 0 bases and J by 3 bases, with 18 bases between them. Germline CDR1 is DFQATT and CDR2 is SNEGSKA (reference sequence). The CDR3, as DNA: TGCAGTGCTAGAGACGGTTCGGGGGCGCGGGGCTACGAGCAGTACTTC. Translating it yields CSARDGSGARGYEQYF.

CDR3 protein: CASSPVLGAWTEAFF. DNA of the CDR3: TGTGCCAGCAGCCCGGTGTTGGGGGCTTGGACTGAAGCTTTCTTT. This chain links TRBV12-3 or TRBV12-4 with TRBJ1-1; TRBD1 might be the D (6 bases). This CDR3 has 15 amino acids. V lost 6 bases and J lost 5, with 19 bases in between.

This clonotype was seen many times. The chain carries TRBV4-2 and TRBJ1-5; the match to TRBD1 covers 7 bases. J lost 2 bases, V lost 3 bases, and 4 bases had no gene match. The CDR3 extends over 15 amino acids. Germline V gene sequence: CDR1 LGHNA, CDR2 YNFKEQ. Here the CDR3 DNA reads TGTGCCAGCAGCCACCAGGGGGACGGCAATCAGCCCCAGCATTTT. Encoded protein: CASSHQGDGNQPQHF.

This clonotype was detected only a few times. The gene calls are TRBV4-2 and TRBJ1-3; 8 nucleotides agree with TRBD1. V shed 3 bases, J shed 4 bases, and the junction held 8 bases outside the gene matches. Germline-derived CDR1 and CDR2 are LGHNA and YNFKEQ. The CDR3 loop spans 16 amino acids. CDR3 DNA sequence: TGTGCCAGCAGCCAGGAGACAGGGGCCAGGGGAAACACCATATATTTT. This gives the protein CASSQETGARGNTIYF.

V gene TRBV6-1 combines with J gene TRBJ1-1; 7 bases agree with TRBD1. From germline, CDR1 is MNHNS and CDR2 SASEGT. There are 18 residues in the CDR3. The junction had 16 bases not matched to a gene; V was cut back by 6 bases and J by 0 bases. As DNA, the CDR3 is TGTGCCAGCAGCCCCGAGCCCCGGGACAGATCTTTGAACACTGAAGCTTTCTTT. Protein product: CASSPEPRDRSLNTEAFF.

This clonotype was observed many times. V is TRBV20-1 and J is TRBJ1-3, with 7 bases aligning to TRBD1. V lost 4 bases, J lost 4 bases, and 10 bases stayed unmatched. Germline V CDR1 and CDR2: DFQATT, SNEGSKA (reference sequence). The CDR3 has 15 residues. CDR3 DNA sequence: TGCAGTGCTACAACGGGACAGATAGTCGGAAACACCATATATTTT. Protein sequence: CSATTGQIVGNTIYF.

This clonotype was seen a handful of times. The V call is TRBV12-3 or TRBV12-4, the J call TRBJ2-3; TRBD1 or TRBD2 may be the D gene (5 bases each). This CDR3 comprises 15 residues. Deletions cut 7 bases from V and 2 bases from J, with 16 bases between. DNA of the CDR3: TGTGCCAGCAAAATCTGGGACCGCGACACAGATACGCAGTATTTT. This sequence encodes CASKIWDRDTDTQYF.

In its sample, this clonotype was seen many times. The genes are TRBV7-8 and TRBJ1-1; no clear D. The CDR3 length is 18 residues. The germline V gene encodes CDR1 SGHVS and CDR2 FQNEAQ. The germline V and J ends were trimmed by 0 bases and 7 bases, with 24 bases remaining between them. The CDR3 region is CASSLAPTVRQASLEAFF. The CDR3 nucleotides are TGTGCCAGCAGCTTAGCCCCAACCGTACGGCAGGCTTCCCTTGAAGCTTTCTTT.

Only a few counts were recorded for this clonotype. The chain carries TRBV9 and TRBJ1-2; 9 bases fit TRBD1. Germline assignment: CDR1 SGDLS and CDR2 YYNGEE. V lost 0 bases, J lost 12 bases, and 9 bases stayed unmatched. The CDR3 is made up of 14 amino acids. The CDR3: CASSVAGQGSGDTF. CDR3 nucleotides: TGTGCCAGCAGCGTAGCGGGACAGGGATCGGGCGACACCTTC.

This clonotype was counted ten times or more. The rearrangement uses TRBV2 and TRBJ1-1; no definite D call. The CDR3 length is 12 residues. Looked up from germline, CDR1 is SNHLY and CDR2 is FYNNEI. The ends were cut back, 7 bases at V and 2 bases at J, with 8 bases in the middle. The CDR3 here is CASTRSNTEAFF. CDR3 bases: TGTGCCAGCACTCGCAGTAACACTGAAGCTTTCTTT.

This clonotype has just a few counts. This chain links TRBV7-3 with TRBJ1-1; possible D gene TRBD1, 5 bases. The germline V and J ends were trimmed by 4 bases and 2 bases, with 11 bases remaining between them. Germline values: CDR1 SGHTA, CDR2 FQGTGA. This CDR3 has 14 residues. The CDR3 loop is CASSYSGGNTEAFF. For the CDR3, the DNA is TGTGCCAGCAGCTACTCTGGGGGAAACACTGAAGCTTTCTTT.

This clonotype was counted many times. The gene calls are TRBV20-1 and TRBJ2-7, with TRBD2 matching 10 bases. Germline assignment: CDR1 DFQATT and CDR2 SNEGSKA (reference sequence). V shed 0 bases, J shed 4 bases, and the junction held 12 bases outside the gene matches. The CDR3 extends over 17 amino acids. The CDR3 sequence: CSARDLAVAGGLYEQYF. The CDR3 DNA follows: TGCAGTGCTAGAGATCTCGCGGTAGCGGGGGGTTTGTACGAGCAGTACTTC.